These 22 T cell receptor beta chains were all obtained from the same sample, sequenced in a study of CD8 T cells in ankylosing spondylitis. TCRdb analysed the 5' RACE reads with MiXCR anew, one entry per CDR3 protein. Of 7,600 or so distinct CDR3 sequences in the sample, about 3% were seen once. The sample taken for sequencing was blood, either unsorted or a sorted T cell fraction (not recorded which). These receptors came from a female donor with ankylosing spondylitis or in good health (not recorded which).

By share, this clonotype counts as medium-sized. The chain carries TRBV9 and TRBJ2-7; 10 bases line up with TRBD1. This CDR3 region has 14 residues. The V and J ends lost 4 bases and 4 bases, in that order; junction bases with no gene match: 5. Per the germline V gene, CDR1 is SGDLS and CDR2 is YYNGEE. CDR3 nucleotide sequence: TGTGCCAGCAGCCCGACAGGGGGCTTTTACGAGCAGTACTTC. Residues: CASSPTGGFYEQYF.

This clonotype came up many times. CDR3 sequence reads: CASSVSLVMTGELFF. CDR3 DNA: TGTGCCAGCAGCGTAAGTCTAGTAATGACCGGGGAGCTGTTTTTT. This sequence joins TRBV9 and TRBJ2-2; D gene unclear. CDR1 is SGDLS and CDR2 is YYNGEE in the germline V gene. V lost 1 base and J 5 bases, leaving 12 bases between the germline ends. This CDR3 is built from 15 residues.

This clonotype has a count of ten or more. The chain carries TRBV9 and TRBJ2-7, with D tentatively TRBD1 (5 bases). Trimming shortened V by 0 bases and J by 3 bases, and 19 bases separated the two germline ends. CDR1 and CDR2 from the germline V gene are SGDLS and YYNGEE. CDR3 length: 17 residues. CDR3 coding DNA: TGTGCCAGCAGCGTAGGACGGACACAATCCGAAAACTACGAGCAGTACTTC. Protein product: CASSVGRTQSENYEQYF.

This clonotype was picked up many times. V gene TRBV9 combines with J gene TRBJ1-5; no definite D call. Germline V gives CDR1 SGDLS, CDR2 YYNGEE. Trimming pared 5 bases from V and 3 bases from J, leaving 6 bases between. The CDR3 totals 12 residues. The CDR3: CASRETNQPQHF. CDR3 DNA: TGTGCCAGCAGAGAAACCAATCAGCCCCAGCATTTT. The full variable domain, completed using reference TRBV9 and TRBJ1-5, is DSGVTQTPKHLITATGQRVTLRCSPRSGDLSVYWYQQSLDQGLQFLIQYYNGEERAKGNILERFSAQQFPDLHSELNLSSLELGDSALYFCASRETNQPQHFGDGTRLSIL.

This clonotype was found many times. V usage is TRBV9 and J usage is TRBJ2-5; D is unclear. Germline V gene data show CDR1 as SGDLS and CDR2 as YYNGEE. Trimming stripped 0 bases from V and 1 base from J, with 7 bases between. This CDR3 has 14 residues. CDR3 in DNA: TGTGCCAGCAGCGTAGGCGACATCCAAGAGACCCAGTACTTC. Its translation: CASSVGDIQETQYF.

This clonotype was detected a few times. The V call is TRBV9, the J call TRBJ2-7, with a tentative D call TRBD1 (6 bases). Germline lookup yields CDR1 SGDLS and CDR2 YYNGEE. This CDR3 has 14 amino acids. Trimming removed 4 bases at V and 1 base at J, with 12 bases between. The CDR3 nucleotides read TGTGCCAGCAGCCCAGCGACAGGATCCTACGAGCAGTACTTC. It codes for CASSPATGSYEQYF.

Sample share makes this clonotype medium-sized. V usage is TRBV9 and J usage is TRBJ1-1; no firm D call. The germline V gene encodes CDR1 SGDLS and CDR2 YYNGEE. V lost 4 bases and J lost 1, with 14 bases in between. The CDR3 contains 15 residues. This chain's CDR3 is CASSPGRGRNTEAFF. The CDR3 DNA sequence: TGTGCCAGCAGCCCTGGACGAGGGAGGAACACTGAAGCTTTCTTT.

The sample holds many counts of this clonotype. CDR3 in amino acids: CASSETSGDSYEQYF. CDR3 sequence (DNA): TGTGCCAGCAGCGAGACTAGCGGGGATTCCTACGAGCAGTACTTC. V usage is TRBV9 and J usage is TRBJ2-7, with 11 bases aligning to TRBD2. The junction had 3 bases not matched to a gene; V was cut back by 3 bases and J by 1 base. In germline, CDR1 is SGDLS, CDR2 YYNGEE. The CDR3 has 15 amino acids.

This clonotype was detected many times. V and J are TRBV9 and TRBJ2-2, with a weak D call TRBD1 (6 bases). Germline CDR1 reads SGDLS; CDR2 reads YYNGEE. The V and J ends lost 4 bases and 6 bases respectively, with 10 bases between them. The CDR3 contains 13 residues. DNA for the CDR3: TGTGCCAGCAGCTCACAGGGATCCGGGGAGCTGTTTTTT. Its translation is CASSSQGSGELFF.

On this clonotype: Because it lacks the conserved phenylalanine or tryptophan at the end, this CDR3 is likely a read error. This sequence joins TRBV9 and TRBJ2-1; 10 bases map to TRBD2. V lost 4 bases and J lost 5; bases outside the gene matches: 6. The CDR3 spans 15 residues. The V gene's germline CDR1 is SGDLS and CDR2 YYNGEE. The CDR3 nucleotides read TGTGCCAGCAGCTTGGGACTAGCGCTTGACAATGAGCAGTTCCTC. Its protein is CASSLGLALDNEQFL.

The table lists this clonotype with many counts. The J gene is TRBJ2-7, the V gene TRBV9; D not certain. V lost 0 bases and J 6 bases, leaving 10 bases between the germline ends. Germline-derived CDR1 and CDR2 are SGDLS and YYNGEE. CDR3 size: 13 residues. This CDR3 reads CASSVGGFAEQYF. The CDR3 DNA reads TGTGCCAGCAGCGTAGGGGGATTCGCCGAGCAGTACTTC.

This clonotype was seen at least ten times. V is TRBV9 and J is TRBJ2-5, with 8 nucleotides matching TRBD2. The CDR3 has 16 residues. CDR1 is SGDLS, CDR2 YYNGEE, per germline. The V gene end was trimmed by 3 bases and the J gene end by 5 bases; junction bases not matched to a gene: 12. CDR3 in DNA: TGTGCCAGCAGCGACGGGGGGGGCGGGACTGGCGAGACCCAGTACTTC. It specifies CASSDGGGGTGETQYF.

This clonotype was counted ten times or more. CDR3 sequence reads: CASSVGTAGSNYGYTF. CDR3 DNA sequence: TGTGCCAGCAGCGTCGGGACAGCAGGTTCTAACTATGGCTACACCTTC. V is TRBV9 and J is TRBJ1-2; 7 bases map to TRBD1. CDR3 size: 16 residues. CDR1 SGDLS and CDR2 YYNGEE come from the germline V gene. V was clipped by 2 bases and J by 0 bases; unmatched bases: 7.

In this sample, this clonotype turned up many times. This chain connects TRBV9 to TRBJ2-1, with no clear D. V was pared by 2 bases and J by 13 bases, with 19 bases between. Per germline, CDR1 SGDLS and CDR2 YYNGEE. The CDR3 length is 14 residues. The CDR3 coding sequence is TGTGCCAGCAGCGTGGCGGCACTACCCTCGGAACAGTTCTTC. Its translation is CASSVAALPSEQFF.

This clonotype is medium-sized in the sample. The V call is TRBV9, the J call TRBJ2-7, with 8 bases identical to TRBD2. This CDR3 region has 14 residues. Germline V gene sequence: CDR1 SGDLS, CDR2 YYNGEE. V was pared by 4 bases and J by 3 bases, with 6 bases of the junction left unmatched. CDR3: CASSSGTSLYEQYF. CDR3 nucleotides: TGTGCCAGCAGCTCAGGGACTAGTCTCTACGAGCAGTACTTC.

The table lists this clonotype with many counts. DNA for the CDR3: TGTGCCAGCAGCCCTTCCGGACTAGCGGGAGGAGATACGCAGTATTTT. It yields the protein CASSPSGLAGGDTQYF. This chain joins TRBV9 and TRBJ2-3, with 14 bases aligning to TRBD2. Losses at the gene ends were 4 bases for V and 5 bases for J; bases not matched to a gene: 6. Germline CDR1 and CDR2: SGDLS and YYNGEE. The CDR3 covers 16 residues.

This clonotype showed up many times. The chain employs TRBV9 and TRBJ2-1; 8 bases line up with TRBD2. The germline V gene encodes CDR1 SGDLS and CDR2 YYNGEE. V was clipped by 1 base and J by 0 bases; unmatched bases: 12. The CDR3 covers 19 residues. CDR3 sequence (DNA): TGTGCCAGCAGCGTACCGTCGACGGGGGGGGGCCCCTCCTACAATGAGCAGTTCTTC. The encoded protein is CASSVPSTGGGPSYNEQFF.

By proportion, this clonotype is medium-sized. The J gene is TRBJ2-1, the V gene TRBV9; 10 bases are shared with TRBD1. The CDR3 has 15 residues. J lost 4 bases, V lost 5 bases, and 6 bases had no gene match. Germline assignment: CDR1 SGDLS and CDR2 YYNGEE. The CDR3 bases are TGTGCCAGCAGTGCCGGGACAGGGGTTTACAATGAGCAGTTCTTC. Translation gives CASSAGTGVYNEQFF.

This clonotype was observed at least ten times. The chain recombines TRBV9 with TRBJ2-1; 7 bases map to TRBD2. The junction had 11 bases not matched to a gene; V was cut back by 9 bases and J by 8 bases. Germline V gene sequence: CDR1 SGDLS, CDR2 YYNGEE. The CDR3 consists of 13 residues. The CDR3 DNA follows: TGTGCCACCTCCCGGGGGGAGAGGGATGAGCAGTTCTTC. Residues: CATSRGERDEQFF. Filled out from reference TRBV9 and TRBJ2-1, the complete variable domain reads DSGVTQTPKHLITATGQRVTLRCSPRSGDLSVYWYQQSLDQGLQFLIQYYNGEERAKGNILERFSAQQFPDLHSELNLSSLELGDSALYFCATSRGERDEQFFGPGTRLTVL.

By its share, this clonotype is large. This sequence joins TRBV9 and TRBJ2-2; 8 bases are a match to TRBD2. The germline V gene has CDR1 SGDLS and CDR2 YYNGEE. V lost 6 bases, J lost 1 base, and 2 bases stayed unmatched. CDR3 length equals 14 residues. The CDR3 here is CASTSGRNTGELFF. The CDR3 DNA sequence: TGTGCCAGCACTAGCGGGCGGAACACCGGGGAGCTGTTTTTT.

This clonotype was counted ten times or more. CDR3 sequence: CASSHGGGGVYNEQFF. The DNA for the CDR3 is TGTGCCAGCAGCCACGGGGGGGGAGGGGTCTACAATGAGCAGTTCTTC. This chain connects TRBV9 to TRBJ2-1; TRBD2 aligns across 8 bases. The V segment lost 4 bases and the J segment 3 bases; nucleotides outside the gene matches: 9. CDR1 and CDR2 (germline): SGDLS, YYNGEE. The CDR3 runs to 16 residues.

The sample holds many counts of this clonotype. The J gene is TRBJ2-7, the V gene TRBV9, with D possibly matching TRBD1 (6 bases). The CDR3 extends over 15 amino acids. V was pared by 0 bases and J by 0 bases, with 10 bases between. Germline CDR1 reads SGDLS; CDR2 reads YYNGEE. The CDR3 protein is CASSVGTDRSYEQYF. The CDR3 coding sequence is TGTGCCAGCAGCGTAGGGACAGACCGCTCCTACGAGCAGTACTTC.